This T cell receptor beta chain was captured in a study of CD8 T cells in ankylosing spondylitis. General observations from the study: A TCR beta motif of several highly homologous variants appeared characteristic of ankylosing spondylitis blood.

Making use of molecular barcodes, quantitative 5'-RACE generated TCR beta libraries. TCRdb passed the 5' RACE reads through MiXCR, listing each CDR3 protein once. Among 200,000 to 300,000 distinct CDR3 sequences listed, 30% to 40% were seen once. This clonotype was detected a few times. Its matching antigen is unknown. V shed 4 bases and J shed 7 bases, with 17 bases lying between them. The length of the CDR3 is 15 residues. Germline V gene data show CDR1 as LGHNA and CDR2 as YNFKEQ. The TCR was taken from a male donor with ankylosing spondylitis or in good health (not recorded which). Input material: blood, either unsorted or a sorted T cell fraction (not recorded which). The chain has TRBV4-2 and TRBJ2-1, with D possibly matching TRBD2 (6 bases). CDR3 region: CASSPRLWGVNEQFF. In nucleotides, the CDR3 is TGTGCCAGCAGCCCCCGACTATGGGGGGTAAATGAGCAGTTCTTC.